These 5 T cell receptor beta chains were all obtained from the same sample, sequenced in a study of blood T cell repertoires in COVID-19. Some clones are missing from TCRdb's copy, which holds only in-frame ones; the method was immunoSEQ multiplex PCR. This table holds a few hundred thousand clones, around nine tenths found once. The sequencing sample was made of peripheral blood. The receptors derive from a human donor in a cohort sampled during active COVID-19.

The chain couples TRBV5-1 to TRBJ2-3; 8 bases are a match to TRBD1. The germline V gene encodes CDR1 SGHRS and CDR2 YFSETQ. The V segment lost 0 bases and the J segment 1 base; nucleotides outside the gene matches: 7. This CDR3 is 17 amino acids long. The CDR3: CASSLGAAGGRTDTQYF. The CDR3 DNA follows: TGCGCCAGCAGCTTGGGAGCGGCAGGGGGCCGCACAGATACGCAGTATTTT.

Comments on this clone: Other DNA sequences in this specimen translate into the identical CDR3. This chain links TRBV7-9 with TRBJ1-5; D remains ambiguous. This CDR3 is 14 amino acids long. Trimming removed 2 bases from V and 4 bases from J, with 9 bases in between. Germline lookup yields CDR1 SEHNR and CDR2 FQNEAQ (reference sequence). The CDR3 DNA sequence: TGTGCCAGCAGCTTAAACAGCCCTAATCAGCCCCAGCATTTT. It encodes CASSLNSPNQPQHF. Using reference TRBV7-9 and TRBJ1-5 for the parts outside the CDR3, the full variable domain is DTGVSQNPRHKITKRGQNVTFRCDPISEHNRLYWYRQTLGQGPEFLTYFQNEAQLEKSRLLSDRFSAERPKGSFSTLEIQRTEQGDSAMYLCASSLNSPNQPQHFGDGTRLSIL.

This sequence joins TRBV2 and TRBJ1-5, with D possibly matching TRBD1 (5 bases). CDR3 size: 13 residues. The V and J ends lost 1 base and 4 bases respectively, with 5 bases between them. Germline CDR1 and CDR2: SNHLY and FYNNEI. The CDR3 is CASSEEGNQPQHF. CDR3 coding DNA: TGTGCCAGCAGTGAAGAGGGGAATCAGCCCCAGCATTTT.

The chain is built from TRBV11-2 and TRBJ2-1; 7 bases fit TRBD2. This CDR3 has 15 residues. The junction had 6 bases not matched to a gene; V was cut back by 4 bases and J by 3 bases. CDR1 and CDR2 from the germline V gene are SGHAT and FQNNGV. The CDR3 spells CASSSLRGDYNEQFF. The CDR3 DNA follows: TGTGCCAGCAGCTCCCTTCGGGGGGACTACAATGAGCAGTTCTTC.

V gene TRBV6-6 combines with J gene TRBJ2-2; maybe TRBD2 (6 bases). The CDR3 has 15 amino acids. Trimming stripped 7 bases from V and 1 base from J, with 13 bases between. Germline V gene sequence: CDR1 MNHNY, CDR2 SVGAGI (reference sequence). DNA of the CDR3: TGTGCCAGCACTCGGCATAGCGGGAACACCGGGGAGCTGTTTTTT. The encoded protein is CASTRHSGNTGELFF.